The rows below give T cell receptor beta chains drawn from one sample of a study of shared clonotypes between healthy human individuals. Profiling relied on immunoSEQ multiplex PCR, and the TCRdb table lists in-frame clones only, not all of them. The table records 500,000 or so clones, around 96% of them present only once. Sequenced sample: naive CD4+ T cells sorted from blood. The origin of the receptors is a woman aged 30 to 39 in good health. Both conserved end residues are part of each CDR3. The order of the fields is J gene, D gene, V gene, clone size, CDR3 protein. The D gene is left open where the match is weak. Expanded clones are given a class, and other clones once, few, many or no size at all.

j_call: TRBJ2-1; d_call: NA; v_call: TRBV19; clone_size: NA; cdr3_aa: CASSIVALKHNEQFF
j_call: TRBJ1-3; d_call: NA; v_call: TRBV19; clone_size: NA; cdr3_aa: CASSNPEEAVLYF
j_call: TRBJ2-7; d_call: TRBD1; v_call: TRBV19; clone_size: NA; cdr3_aa: CASSPGQGGHEQYF
j_call: TRBJ1-2; d_call: NA; v_call: TRBV25-1; clone_size: NA; cdr3_aa: CASSAAGGYTF
j_call: NA; d_call: TRBD2; v_call: TRBV28; clone_size: NA; cdr3_aa: CASSTGTTTYEQYF
j_call: TRBJ1-1; d_call: TRBD1; v_call: TRBV15; clone_size: NA; cdr3_aa: CATSRDLNRQGLMNTEAFF
j_call: TRBJ2-5; d_call: NA; v_call: TRBV7-7; clone_size: NA; cdr3_aa: CASSLDPLSQETQYF
j_call: TRBJ2-5; d_call: NA; v_call: TRBV5-1; clone_size: NA; cdr3_aa: CASSQRQRETQYF
j_call: TRBJ1-1; d_call: NA; v_call: TRBV4-2; clone_size: NA; cdr3_aa: CASSSATGTEAFF
j_call: TRBJ2-1; d_call: TRBD2; v_call: TRBV7-3; clone_size: NA; cdr3_aa: CASSSQTSGRAAEQFF
j_call: TRBJ2-7; d_call: TRBD1; v_call: TRBV6-1; clone_size: once; cdr3_aa: CASNLDRPSYEQYF
j_call: TRBJ2-1; d_call: TRBD2; v_call: TRBV5-1; clone_size: NA; cdr3_aa: CASSFTSGAYNEQFF
j_call: TRBJ1-5; d_call: TRBD1; v_call: TRBV5-1; clone_size: NA; cdr3_aa: CASSQQGDQPQHF
j_call: TRBJ1-1; d_call: NA; v_call: TRBV6-5; clone_size: NA; cdr3_aa: CASSYNPQGSAFF
j_call: TRBJ2-2; d_call: TRBD2; v_call: TRBV7-8; clone_size: NA; cdr3_aa: CASSRRLAGGPSGELFF
j_call: TRBJ1-4; d_call: TRBD1; v_call: TRBV2; clone_size: NA; cdr3_aa: CASSVQGDLEKLFF
j_call: TRBJ2-7; d_call: NA; v_call: TRBV4-1; clone_size: NA; cdr3_aa: CASSQDRNEQYF
j_call: TRBJ2-7; d_call: NA; v_call: TRBV5-1; clone_size: NA; cdr3_aa: CASSFAVGTSEQYF
j_call: TRBJ2-6; d_call: TRBD1; v_call: TRBV2; clone_size: NA; cdr3_aa: CASSTRQGGTSSGANVLTF
j_call: TRBJ2-2; d_call: NA; v_call: TRBV5-1; clone_size: NA; cdr3_aa: CASSVTGELFF
j_call: TRBJ2-7; d_call: NA; v_call: TRBV2; clone_size: NA; cdr3_aa: CASSEREAHVEYF
j_call: TRBJ2-1; d_call: TRBD2; v_call: TRBV9; clone_size: NA; cdr3_aa: CASSPGLAGVNEQFF
j_call: TRBJ2-5; d_call: NA; v_call: TRBV11-2; clone_size: once; cdr3_aa: CASSRPQGGGETQYF
j_call: TRBJ2-7; d_call: TRBD2; v_call: TRBV28; clone_size: NA; cdr3_aa: CASYQRAGAYEQYF
j_call: TRBJ2-1; d_call: NA; v_call: TRBV4-2; clone_size: NA; cdr3_aa: CASSQDSYSSSYNEQFF
j_call: TRBJ2-7; d_call: NA; v_call: TRBV10-2; clone_size: NA; cdr3_aa: CASSETGRSSYEQYF
j_call: TRBJ1-6; d_call: NA; v_call: TRBV10-1; clone_size: NA; cdr3_aa: CASSGQAYNSPLHF
j_call: TRBJ2-3; d_call: NA; v_call: TRBV11-2; clone_size: NA; cdr3_aa: CASSFVAEPFTDTQYF
j_call: TRBJ2-5; d_call: NA; v_call: TRBV5-6; clone_size: NA; cdr3_aa: CASSLGISRETQYF
j_call: TRBJ1-2; d_call: TRBD1; v_call: TRBV28; clone_size: NA; cdr3_aa: CASSGPPYRGSSYGYTF
j_call: TRBJ2-3; d_call: TRBD2; v_call: TRBV5-1; clone_size: NA; cdr3_aa: CASSPGLAGDTQYF
j_call: TRBJ2-1; d_call: NA; v_call: TRBV11-3; clone_size: NA; cdr3_aa: CASSDGATTYNEQFF
j_call: TRBJ1-5; d_call: TRBD1; v_call: TRBV5-6; clone_size: NA; cdr3_aa: CASSLAQQGRYNQPQHF
j_call: TRBJ2-7; d_call: NA; v_call: TRBV2; clone_size: NA; cdr3_aa: CASSARTGTYEQYF
j_call: TRBJ2-1; d_call: TRBD2; v_call: TRBV4-2; clone_size: NA; cdr3_aa: CASSPVTSGARNEQFF
j_call: TRBJ2-1; d_call: NA; v_call: TRBV18; clone_size: NA; cdr3_aa: CASSPINNEQFF
j_call: TRBJ1-5; d_call: NA; v_call: TRBV27; clone_size: NA; cdr3_aa: CASGPQSNQPQHF
j_call: TRBJ2-3; d_call: TRBD1; v_call: TRBV11-2; clone_size: NA; cdr3_aa: CASSHPGQSTDTQYF